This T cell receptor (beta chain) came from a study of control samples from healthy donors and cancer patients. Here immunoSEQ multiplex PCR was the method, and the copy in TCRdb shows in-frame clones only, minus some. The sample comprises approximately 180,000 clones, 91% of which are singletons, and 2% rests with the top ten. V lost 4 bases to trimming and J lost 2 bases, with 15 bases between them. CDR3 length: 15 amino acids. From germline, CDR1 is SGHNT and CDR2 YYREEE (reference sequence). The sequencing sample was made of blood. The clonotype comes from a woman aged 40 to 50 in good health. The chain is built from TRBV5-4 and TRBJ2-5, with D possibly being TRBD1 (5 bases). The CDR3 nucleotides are TGTGCCAGCAGCCCCAGGGCGGCTGAACAAGAGACCCAGTACTTC. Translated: CASSPRAAEQETQYF.